The 21 T cell receptor beta chains given below trace back to one sample, sequenced in a study of blood T cells in healthy people across ages. Combining a sample-barcoded 5' primer with a J-beta primer mix, a second PCR ran for about 7 to 12 cycles. In TCRdb, the 5' RACE reads were re-called with MiXCR into one record per CDR3 protein. The sample includes about 1.8 million distinct CDR3 sequences, approximately 50% of them seen just once. Sequencing was done on a sample of blood. These receptors all come from a woman between 40 and 50 years old in good health.

CDR3 amino acids: CASSLHQGATEAFF. DNA of the CDR3: TGTGCCAGCAGCCTCCATCAAGGGGCCACTGAAGCTTTCTTT. The chain joins TRBV7-2 to TRBJ1-1; the D gene is possibly TRBD1 (5 bases). The CDR3 loop spans 14 amino acids. V was clipped by 5 bases and J by 4 bases, with 14 bases between them. Germline CDR1 is SGHTA and CDR2 is FQGNSA.

The rearrangement uses TRBV6-6 and TRBJ2-5; the D call may be TRBD1 or TRBD2 (6 bases each). CDR1 and CDR2 (germline): MNHNY, SVGAGI (reference sequence). The CDR3 has 14 residues. The V gene lost 7 bases and the J gene lost 4 bases, with 16 bases spanning the gap. The chain's CDR3 is CASTKGGLGETQYF. Here the CDR3 DNA reads TGTGCCAGCACTAAAGGGGGACTCGGAGAGACCCAGTACTTC.

The chain has TRBV3-1 and TRBJ2-3; 11 bases map to TRBD2. Germline values: CDR1 LGHDT, CDR2 YNNKEL (reference sequence). The CDR3 totals 16 residues. V shed 4 bases, J shed 8 bases, and the junction held 11 bases outside the gene matches. The CDR3 DNA is TGTGCCAGCAGCCCGACACTAGCGGGGGCGGGGGGTACGCAGTATTTT. Its protein product is CASSPTLAGAGGTQYF.

V gene TRBV15 combines with J gene TRBJ1-4; D may be TRBD1 (5 bases). Per germline, CDR1 LNHNV and CDR2 YYDKDF (reference sequence). The CDR3 has 17 residues. V was pared by 0 bases and J by 4 bases, with 15 bases between. As DNA, the CDR3 is TGTGCCACCAGCAGAGATTTCCCGGCAGGGATTAATGAAAAACTGTTTTTT. It yields the protein CATSRDFPAGINEKLFF. Drawing the rest from reference TRBV15 and TRBJ1-4, the complete variable domain is DAMVIQNPRYQVTQFGKPVTLSCSQTLNHNVMYWYQQKSSQAPKLLFHYYDKDFNNEADTPDNFQSRRPNTSFCFLDIRSPGLGDTAMYLCATSRDFPAGINEKLFFGSGTQLSVL.

The gene calls are TRBV27 and TRBJ1-2, with D possibly being TRBD1 (5 bases). V was cut by 4 bases and J by 8 bases, with 17 bases left in between. From germline, CDR1 is MNHEY and CDR2 SMNVEV (reference sequence). This CDR3 spans 14 amino acids. The CDR3 loop is CASSSGEGQDGYTF. The DNA of the CDR3 is TGTGCCAGCAGTTCTGGGGAGGGGCAGGACGGCTACACCTTC.

A few counts support this clonotype. The V and J genes are TRBV6-2 or TRBV6-3 and TRBJ2-1; TRBD2 is a possible D gene (6 bases). The CDR3 extends over 15 amino acids. The ends were cut back, 5 bases at V and 9 bases at J, with 20 bases in the middle. The V gene's germline CDR1 is MNHEY and CDR2 SVGEGT. CDR3 DNA: TGTGCCAGCAGTCCCCTTAGCGGAATTGGGGGTGAGCAGTTCTTC. Its translation is CASSPLSGIGGEQFF.

The J gene is TRBJ2-1, the V gene TRBV5-1; TRBD1 might be the D (5 bases). Looked up from germline, CDR1 is SGHRS and CDR2 is YFSETQ. There are 14 residues in the CDR3. V was pared by 5 bases and J by 6 bases, with 15 bases between. The CDR3 sequence is CASSIGQPGNEQFF. The CDR3 nucleotides are TGCGCCAGCAGTATAGGACAACCGGGCAATGAGCAGTTCTTC.

The CDR3 loop is CASSRGFPGANVLTF. The CDR3 nucleotides are TGTGCCAGCAGCCGAGGGTTTCCCGGGGCCAACGTCCTGACTTTC. The chain carries TRBV28 and TRBJ2-6; a weak D match, TRBD2 (5 bases). The ends were cut back, 6 bases at V and 4 bases at J, with 13 bases in the middle. Germline CDR1 is MDHEN and CDR2 is SYDVKM. The CDR3 has 15 amino acids.

The J gene is TRBJ1-4, the V gene TRBV27, with TRBD1 matching 8 bases. Germline V gene data show CDR1 as MNHEY and CDR2 as SMNVEV (reference sequence). V lost 2 bases, J lost 7 bases, and 12 bases stayed unmatched. The CDR3 sequence is 17 residues long. As DNA, the CDR3 is TGTGCCAGCAGTTTACTATACGGACAGGGCCGGTCTGAAAAACTGTTTTTT. Encoded protein: CASSLLYGQGRSEKLFF.

The sample holds a few counts of this clonotype. The chain uses TRBV27 and TRBJ1-2; a weak D match, TRBD1 (5 bases). The length of the CDR3 is 15 residues. Germline V gene data show CDR1 as MNHEY and CDR2 as SMNVEV (reference sequence). The V end lost 7 bases, the J end lost 4 bases, and 19 bases lay between the germline ends. CDR3 DNA sequence: TGTGCCAGCAAAAAAACCAGAGGGGATAGCTATGGCTACACCTTC. This encodes CASKKTRGDSYGYTF.

This clonotype was picked up a small number of times. This chain connects TRBV5-1 to TRBJ2-3; D may be TRBD1 (6 bases). CDR3 length equals 14 residues. Trimming took off 3 bases at V and 5 bases at J, with 13 bases between the two ends. Looked up from germline, CDR1 is SGHRS and CDR2 is YFSETQ. In DNA form, the CDR3 reads TGCGCCAGCAGCTCTGGCAGGGGACAAGATACGCAGTATTTT. It encodes CASSSGRGQDTQYF.

The chain uses TRBV6-1 and TRBJ1-4; a weak D match, TRBD1 (6 bases). The CDR3 contains 14 residues. V was clipped by 6 bases and J by 5 bases, with 13 bases between them. Looked up from germline, CDR1 is MNHNS and CDR2 is SASEGT. The CDR3 DNA follows: TGTGCCAGCAGACGGACAGTGATGAATGAAAAACTGTTTTTT. Translated: CASRRTVMNEKLFF.

This clonotype was counted a few times. The chain combines TRBV5-6 with TRBJ2-4, with TRBD1 matching 9 bases. J lost 3 bases, V lost 4 bases, and 5 bases had no gene match. The germline CDR1 and CDR2 sequences are SGHDT and YYEEEE. CDR3 length: 15 residues. In DNA, the CDR3 is TGTGCCAGCAGCGTCCGGGACAGGGACAAAAACATTCAGTACTTC. Translated: CASSVRDRDKNIQYF.

The V call is TRBV4-3, the J call TRBJ2-5; D is possibly TRBD1 or TRBD2 (5 bases each). V was clipped by 0 bases and J by 7 bases, with 12 bases between them. The length of the CDR3 is 14 residues. The V gene's germline CDR1 is LGHNA and CDR2 YSLEER. The CDR3 is CASSQDEGLGTQYF. CDR3 DNA: TGCGCCAGCAGCCAAGATGAGGGGCTGGGGACCCAGTACTTC.

This clonotype has only a few counts. This rearrangement joins TRBV15 to TRBJ2-3; D unresolved. The CDR3 is 17 amino acids. The germline V gene has CDR1 LNHNV and CDR2 YYDKDF (reference sequence). V gave up 4 bases and J gave up 6 bases, with 23 bases separating them. The CDR3 DNA reads TGTGCCACCAGCAAAACCCCTACTGGACCACAGATCGATACGCAGTATTTT. Translation: CATSKTPTGPQIDTQYF.

The count of this clonotype is one. Here the CDR3 reads CASSEYTGLAGGVSGELFF. CDR3 DNA: TGTGCCAGCAGTGAATATACCGGACTAGCGGGGGGCGTGAGCGGGGAGCTGTTTTTT. V gene TRBV25-1 combines with J gene TRBJ2-2, with 14 positions matching TRBD2. Per germline, CDR1 MGHDK and CDR2 SYGVNS. The CDR3 runs to 19 residues. V lost 0 bases, J lost 7 bases, and 10 bases stayed unmatched.

This clonotype was seen only a few times. The V and J genes are TRBV10-3 and TRBJ2-5; D is possibly TRBD2 (6 bases). In germline, CDR1 is ENHRY, CDR2 SYGVKD. Trimming took off 6 bases at V and 1 base at J, with 12 bases between the two ends. The CDR3 is made up of 14 amino acids. The CDR3 nucleotides are TGTGCCATCAGGGCACGGGGGAGCCAAGAGACCCAGTACTTC. Translation gives CAIRARGSQETQYF.

V is TRBV20-1 and J is TRBJ2-1; the match to TRBD2 covers 11 bases. The CDR3 has 17 residues. Looked up from germline, CDR1 is DFQATT and CDR2 is SNEGSKA (reference sequence). Trimming took 2 bases from V and 2 from J; bases not matched to a gene: 8. The CDR3 sequence is CSARSSGGPSTYNEQFF. CDR3 nucleotide sequence: TGCAGTGCTAGATCTAGCGGGGGGCCCTCGACCTACAATGAGCAGTTCTTC.

This clonotype was seen only a few times. The rearrangement links TRBV5-5 to TRBJ2-1; the D is unclear. CDR3 length equals 14 residues. Trimming removed 2 bases at V and 4 bases at J, with 10 bases between. Germline lookup yields CDR1 SGHKS and CDR2 YYEKEE (reference sequence). Here the CDR3 DNA reads TGTGCCAGCAGCTTATTAGTCGGTTACAATGAGCAGTTCTTC. This gives the protein CASSLLVGYNEQFF. Using reference TRBV5-5 and TRBJ2-1 for the parts outside the CDR3, the full variable domain is DAGVTQSPTHLIKTRGQQVTLRCSPISGHKSVSWYQQVLGQGPQFIFQYYEKEERGRGNFPDRFSARQFPNYSSELNVNALLLGDSALYLCASSLLVGYNEQFFGPGTRLTVL.

The rearrangement uses TRBV7-2 and TRBJ1-2; 7 bases agree with TRBD1. The junction had 16 bases not matched to a gene; V was cut back by 5 bases and J by 7 bases. This CDR3 region has 16 residues. Germline V CDR1 and CDR2: SGHTA, FQGNSA. The chain's CDR3 is CASSADRVGFRGGYTF. DNA for the CDR3: TGTGCCAGCAGCGCCGACAGGGTTGGGTTTCGGGGTGGCTACACCTTC.

This chain uses TRBV14 with TRBJ2-5; TRBD1 matches 10 bases. Germline-derived CDR1 and CDR2 are SGHDN and FVKESK. The CDR3 loop spans 16 amino acids. The V and J ends lost 4 bases and 3 bases, in that order; junction bases with no gene match: 8. The CDR3 DNA is TGTGCCAGCAGCCTCGGGAAGGGGACAGGGGAAGAGACCCAGTACTTC. This encodes CASSLGKGTGEETQYF.